Shown below are 32 T cell receptor beta chains from a single sample sequenced in a study of blood T cell repertoires in COVID-19. Sequenced by immunoSEQ multiplex PCR; TCRdb stores in-frame clones only, minus some. The sample has about 150,000 clones, just under 85% seen once; the top ten hold around 32%. The sample taken for sequencing was peripheral blood. The receptors here all came from a woman aged 55 to 70 with acute or convalescent COVID-19.

The J gene is TRBJ2-3, the V gene TRBV7-3; 8 positions agree with TRBD2. The J segment lost 1 base and the V segment lost 0 bases, leaving 6 bases of the junction unmatched. Looked up from germline, CDR1 is SGHTA and CDR2 is FQGTGA. The CDR3 has 17 amino acids. CDR3 protein: CASSLTPGLDRTDTQYF. The CDR3, as DNA: TGTGCCAGCAGCTTAACCCCGGGACTAGATCGCACAGATACGCAGTATTTT.

This clone was observed a handful of times. The chain has TRBV30 and TRBJ2-7; 7 bases are shared with TRBD2. The length of the CDR3 is 14 residues. Germline trimming cut 3 bases from V and 0 bases from J; bases unmatched to any gene: 5. Germline CDR1 is GTSNPN and CDR2 is SVGIG (reference sequence). The CDR3 DNA reads as TGTGCCTGGAGAATGGGGGGGAGCTCCTACGAGCAGTACTTC. Its translation is CAWRMGGSSYEQYF.

The chain uses TRBV11-2 and TRBJ2-2; the match to TRBD1 covers 7 bases. The V gene's germline CDR1 is SGHAT and CDR2 FQNNGV. The CDR3 sequence is 13 residues long. The trim removed 6 bases at V and 6 bases at J, leaving 4 bases unmatched. Written as DNA, the CDR3 is TGTGCCAGCAGGGGACAGATGGCCGGGGAGCTGTTTTTT. Its protein is CASRGQMAGELFF. The entire variable domain, with the rest obtained from reference TRBV11-2 and TRBJ2-2, is as follows: EAGVAQSPRYKIIEKRQSVAFWCNPISGHATLYWYQQILGQGPKLLIQFQNNGVVDDSQLPKDRFSAERLKGVDSTLKIQPAKLEDSAVYLCASRGQMAGELFFGEGSRLTVL.

The genes are TRBV5-4 and TRBJ1-2; D is possibly TRBD1 (5 bases). Looked up from germline, CDR1 is SGHNT and CDR2 is YYREEE (reference sequence). V gave up 0 bases and J gave up 2 bases, with 8 bases separating them. The CDR3 has 14 residues. The CDR3 sequence is CASSLVGANYGYTF. In DNA, the CDR3 is TGTGCCAGCAGCTTGGTTGGGGCGAACTATGGCTACACCTTC.

Notes on this clone: The CDR3 does not end in the conserved phenylalanine or tryptophan, so this is likely a read error. Because the CDR3's place on the DNA is in doubt, the DNA is left out and the CDR3 is given as listed by TCRdb. The V call is TRBV6-6, the J call TRBJ1-5; TRBD1 is taken as the D call from the table, unchecked against the DNA. The CDR3 has 13 residues if both end residues are counted. Germline assignment: CDR1 MNHNY and CDR2 SVGAGI (reference sequence). The CDR3 loop is CASSPAAGTRVAV.

The chain recombines TRBV3-1 (or the pseudogene TRBV3-2) with TRBJ2-4; 8 bases align to TRBD1. Germline loops: CDR1 LGHDT, CDR2 YNNKEL (reference sequence). V was pared by 3 bases and J by 0 bases, with 10 bases of the junction left unmatched. CDR3 length: 18 residues. This chain's CDR3 is CASSQSRTGSLAKNIQYF. DNA for the CDR3: TGTGCCAGCAGCCAGTCTAGGACAGGGAGCTTAGCCAAAAACATTCAGTACTTC.

About this clone: Possible read error: a much larger clone is one base away. Other nucleotide sequences from this sample produce the same CDR3. The CDR3 here is CASSNGGLAGGSRGAEQYF. In nucleotides, the CDR3 is TGCGCCAGCAGCAACGGCGGACTAGCGGGGGGATCCAGGGGGGCCGAGCAGTACTTC. The chain is built from TRBV4-1 and TRBJ2-7, with 14 bases matching TRBD2. The CDR3 has 19 amino acids. With 5 bases clipped from V and 6 bases from J, the junction kept 18 bases outside the gene matches. Germline V gives CDR1 MGHRA, CDR2 YSYEKL.

V usage is TRBV9 and J usage is TRBJ2-1; 11 bases match TRBD1. Looked up from germline, CDR1 is SGDLS and CDR2 is YYNGEE. V shed 0 bases and J 8 bases; nucleotides not matched to a gene: 4. The CDR3 is made up of 15 amino acids. Here the CDR3 DNA reads TGTGCCAGCAGCGTAGCAGGGACAGGGGGGCATGAGCAGTTCTTC. This translates into CASSVAGTGGHEQFF.

The chain recombines TRBV10-2 with TRBJ1-2; 8 bases map to TRBD1. The CDR3 is 15 residues long. With V trimmed by 3 bases and J by 2 bases, 5 bases remained unmatched. The V gene's germline CDR1 is WSHSY and CDR2 SAAADI. In DNA, the CDR3 is TGCGCCAGCAGTGAAGTACAGGGGGGAAACTATGGCTACACCTTC. Translation gives CASSEVQGGNYGYTF.

This rearrangement joins TRBV7-2 to TRBJ2-2, with TRBD2 matching 8 bases. CDR1 SGHTA and CDR2 FQGNSA come from the germline V gene. The V and J ends lost 5 bases and 3 bases, in that order; junction bases with no gene match: 5. CDR3 length equals 15 residues. In DNA form, the CDR3 reads TGTGCCAGCAGCCCTGGACTAGCTCACACCGGGGAGCTGTTTTTT. Translated: CASSPGLAHTGELFF.

V and J are TRBV24-1 and TRBJ1-5; D remains unclear. The CDR3 consists of 16 residues. Germline V CDR1 and CDR2: KGHDR, SFDVKD. V gave up 10 bases and J gave up 0 bases, with 18 bases separating them. CDR3: CATDFKKDYSNQPQHF. The CDR3 DNA sequence: TGTGCCACTGACTTTAAAAAGGATTATAGCAATCAGCCCCAGCATTTT.

This chain links TRBV6-5 with TRBJ1-5; D call uncertain. CDR1 is MNHEY, CDR2 SVGAGI, per germline. The CDR3 runs 14 residues. The V end was cut by 9 bases, the J end by 4 bases, with 16 bases between. The CDR3 bases are TGTGCCAGTCGGGAAGGTAGGAAAAATCAGCCCCAGCATTTT. The encoded protein is CASREGRKNQPQHF.

DNA of the CDR3: TGTGCCAGCACACCGGGAAACAATGAGCAGTTCTTC. Protein product: CASTPGNNEQFF. The gene calls are TRBV6-5 and TRBJ2-1, with D perhaps TRBD2 (5 bases). Deletions cut 7 bases from V and 5 bases from J, with 9 bases between. The CDR3 runs 12 residues. Germline V gene lookup returns CDR1 MNHEY and CDR2 SVGAGI.

The chain carries TRBV2 and TRBJ1-4, with D possibly matching TRBD1 (6 bases). This CDR3 contains 14 residues. With 4 bases removed from V and 6 bases from J, the gap between germline ends came to 12 bases. From germline, CDR1 is SNHLY and CDR2 FYNNEI. The CDR3 sequence: CASSAGGDDEKLFF. CDR3 in DNA: TGTGCCAGCAGTGCGGGGGGCGATGATGAAAAACTGTTTTTT.

The DNA of the CDR3 is TGCGCCAGCAGCTTTATGGGGGGACAGGTCAATCAGCCCCAGCATTTT. Residues: CASSFMGGQVNQPQHF. The genes are TRBV5-1 and TRBJ1-5; 8 bases line up with TRBD1. V trimming: 2 bases; J trimming: 3 bases; junction bases outside the gene matches: 7. The CDR3 has 16 amino acids. Germline loops: CDR1 SGHRS, CDR2 YFSETQ.

V is TRBV2 and J is TRBJ2-2, with D unclear. This CDR3 is built from 14 residues. V was pared by 5 bases and J by 5 bases, with 12 bases between. In germline, CDR1 is SNHLY, CDR2 FYNNEI. CDR3 region: CASSYTSLTGELFF. Here the CDR3 DNA reads TGTGCCAGCAGTTACACAAGTTTGACCGGGGAGCTGTTTTTT.

This rearrangement joins TRBV5-4 to TRBJ2-7, with D possibly TRBD1 on 6 matching bases. Germline values: CDR1 SGHNT, CDR2 YYREEE (reference sequence). V lost 0 bases to trimming and J lost 4 bases, with 17 bases between them. CDR3 length: 16 amino acids. The CDR3 DNA reads TGTGCCAGCAGCTTGGGGGGCGGCAGGGGAGATTACGAGCAGTACGTC. Translated: CASSLGGGRGDYEQYV.

This sequence joins TRBV7-2 and TRBJ1-1, with TRBD1 as a possible D gene (6 bases). This CDR3 region has 13 residues. Per the germline V gene, CDR1 is SGHTA and CDR2 is FQGNSA. V lost 2 bases, J lost 3 bases, and 7 bases lay in between. CDR3 region: CASSLQGYTEAFF. The CDR3 DNA sequence: TGTGCCAGCAGCTTACAGGGGTACACTGAAGCTTTCTTT.

V is TRBV7-3 and J is TRBJ2-3; TRBD1 matches 7 bases. V shed 4 bases, J shed 3 bases, and the junction held 7 bases outside the gene matches. Looked up from germline, CDR1 is SGHTA and CDR2 is FQGTGA. The CDR3 sequence is 15 residues long. CDR3 bases: TGTGCCAGCAGCTCCCGACAGGGTAGGACAGATACGCAGTATTTT. It codes for CASSSRQGRTDTQYF.

The rearrangement uses TRBV3-1 (or the pseudogene TRBV3-2) and TRBJ2-5, with 15 bases that match TRBD2. The ends lost 5 bases at V and 4 bases at J; junction bases unmatched: 14. The germline V gene has CDR1 LGHDT and CDR2 YNNKEL (reference sequence). The CDR3 contains 19 residues. CDR3 in DNA: TGTGCCAGCAGCTTTCCGAGTGGACTAGCGGGGGGGTTAGGAGAGACCCAGTACTTC. It encodes CASSFPSGLAGGLGETQYF.

The table lists this clone with a count of one. The genes are TRBV5-1 and TRBJ1-2, with 7 bases lining up with TRBD1. CDR1 is SGHRS, CDR2 YFSETQ, per germline. V shed 2 bases and J 8 bases; nucleotides not matched to a gene: 9. The CDR3 consists of 14 residues. The CDR3 nucleotides read TGCGCCAGCAGCTTACAAGGGGGCGCGTTCGGCTACACCTTC. It encodes CASSLQGGAFGYTF.

The CDR3 DNA is TGTGCCAGCAGCCCGGGACTCGGCTATGGCTACACCTTC. The encoded protein is CASSPGLGYGYTF. The rearrangement uses TRBV7-3 and TRBJ1-2, with D possibly TRBD1 on 5 matching bases. Germline V gene sequence: CDR1 SGHTA, CDR2 FQGTGA. The CDR3 has 13 amino acids. Trimming removed 5 bases at V and 4 bases at J, with 11 bases between.

The V call is TRBV19, the J call TRBJ1-1; no definite D call. Trimming removed 1 base at V and 3 bases at J, with 6 bases between. CDR3 length equals 13 residues. In germline, CDR1 is LNHDA, CDR2 SQIVND (reference sequence). The DNA for the CDR3 is TGTGCCAGTAGTATAGCCAGATACACTGAAGCTTTCTTT. It translates to CASSIARYTEAFF.

DNA of the CDR3: TGTGCCAGCAGCCTGACATATATGAACACTGAAGCTTTCTTT. This encodes CASSLTYMNTEAFF. The chain is built from TRBV7-2 and TRBJ1-1, with D unresolved. The germline gives CDR1 SGHTA, CDR2 FQGNSA. The CDR3 is 14 amino acids. Trimming removed 5 bases from V and 0 bases from J, with 10 bases in between.

This chain connects TRBV19 to TRBJ2-1; TRBD1 matches at 7 bases. The junction had 4 bases not matched to a gene; V was cut back by 4 bases and J by 4 bases. CDR1 and CDR2 (germline): LNHDA, SQIVND (reference sequence). The CDR3 runs 14 residues. The CDR3: CASSTNRGYNEQFF. Here the CDR3 DNA reads TGTGCCAGTAGTACTAACAGGGGATACAATGAGCAGTTCTTC.

The chain uses TRBV16 and TRBJ1-2; TRBD1 matches at 8 bases. Trimming removed 3 bases from V and 2 bases from J; junction bases left unmatched: 14. Germline assignment: CDR1 KGHSY and CDR2 FQNENV. The CDR3 covers 18 residues. This CDR3 reads CASSQPDTRTGTNYGYTF. CDR3 DNA: TGTGCCAGCAGCCAGCCCGACACCAGGACAGGGACCAACTATGGCTACACCTTC.

J is TRBJ2-2 and V is TRBV6-5; D unclear. The CDR3 loop spans 12 amino acids. CDR1 and CDR2 from the germline V gene are MNHEY and SVGAGI. The V end was cut by 11 bases, the J end by 6 bases, with 13 bases between. DNA of the CDR3: TGTGCCGGAACTAAGGATTCCGGGGAGCTGTTTTTT. This gives the protein CAGTKDSGELFF.

J is TRBJ2-7 and V is TRBV6-5; D may be TRBD1 (5 bases). Germline V lookup: CDR1 MNHEY, CDR2 SVGAGI. CDR3 length: 13 amino acids. Trimming took 5 bases from V and 3 from J, leaving 11 bases between them. CDR3 in DNA: TGTGCCAGCAGTACGGACACAAACTACGAGCAGTACTTC. Translation: CASSTDTNYEQYF.

For the CDR3, the DNA is TGTGCCAGCAGCCCAACAGGGGGCGCCCCTAACTACTATGGCTACACCTTC. This gives the protein CASSPTGGAPNYYGYTF. The chain has TRBV3-1 (or the pseudogene TRBV3-2) and TRBJ1-2, with 9 bases fitting TRBD1. Per germline, CDR1 LGHDT and CDR2 YNNKEL (reference sequence). The V and J ends lost 4 bases and 3 bases, in that order; junction bases with no gene match: 12. The CDR3 is made up of 17 amino acids.

The genes are TRBV7-8 and TRBJ1-2; the match to TRBD1 covers 9 bases. Germline V gives CDR1 SGHVS, CDR2 FQNEAQ. There are 16 residues in the CDR3. The V and J ends lost 5 bases and 6 bases, in that order; junction bases with no gene match: 13. The CDR3 region is CASSHPRTGTGHGYTF. For the CDR3, the DNA is TGTGCCAGCAGCCATCCCCGGACCGGGACAGGGCATGGCTACACCTTC.

The gene calls are TRBV19 and TRBJ1-6; D perhaps matches TRBD1 (5 bases). The V gene's germline CDR1 is LNHDA and CDR2 SQIVND (reference sequence). The CDR3 runs 16 residues. Trimming pared 3 bases from V and 4 bases from J, leaving 13 bases between. The CDR3 reads CASSMTPRDYNSPLHF. The CDR3 DNA reads TGTGCCAGTAGTATGACTCCCAGGGATTATAATTCACCCCTCCACTTT.

The chain carries TRBV5-1 and TRBJ2-2; 7 nucleotides align to TRBD1. In germline, CDR1 is SGHRS, CDR2 YFSETQ. V lost 4 bases to trimming and J lost 1 base; unmatched junction nucleotides: 7. The CDR3 spans 16 residues. CDR3 region: CASSLGTVGNTGELFF. As DNA, the CDR3 is TGCGCCAGCAGCCTCGGGACAGTCGGGAACACCGGGGAGCTGTTTTTT.